The 19 T cell receptor beta chains in this list originate from one sample, sequenced in a study of shared clonotypes between healthy human individuals. The repertoire was sequenced with immunoSEQ multiplex PCR; TCRdb's copy has only in-frame clones and lacks some. Among roughly 2,000,000 clones listed, roughly 95% were seen once. Naive CD8 isolation took CD45RO-negative cells positively selected for CCR7 and excluded terminally differentiated effector memory CD45RA+ cells. Sequencing was done on a sample of naive CD8+ T cells sorted from blood. The receptor set was obtained from a man between 18 and 29 years old in good health.

This chain connects TRBV4-2 to TRBJ2-3, with a weak D call TRBD1 (6 bases). Looked up from germline, CDR1 is LGHNA and CDR2 is YNFKEQ. V was trimmed by 1 base and J by 1 base, leaving 15 bases between them. The CDR3 sequence is 17 residues long. The CDR3 bases are TGTGCCAGCAGCCAAGCGCTAAATGGGGGCGGCACAGATACGCAGTATTTT. Translation: CASSQALNGGGTDTQYF.

This chain connects TRBV7-2 to TRBJ1-6; 9 bases map to TRBD1. This CDR3 has 15 residues. V shed 3 bases, J shed 8 bases, and the junction held 5 bases outside the gene matches. CDR1 and CDR2 (germline): SGHTA, FQGNSA. CDR3 sequence (DNA): TGTGCCAGCAGCTTTACGGACAGGGGTTATTCACCCCTCCACTTT. Amino acid sequence: CASSFTDRGYSPLHF.

This chain joins TRBV27 and TRBJ2-7, with D tentatively TRBD2 (5 bases). Germline V lookup: CDR1 MNHEY, CDR2 SMNVEV (reference sequence). The CDR3 consists of 15 residues. Trimming shortened V by 7 bases and J by 0 bases, and 16 bases separated the two germline ends. The CDR3 bases are TGTGCCAGCAAGTACAGCGGAGGAAGCTCCTACGAGCAGTACTTC. Translation gives CASKYSGGSSYEQYF.

The V call is TRBV4-1, the J call TRBJ1-1; the match to TRBD1 covers 10 bases. From germline, CDR1 is MGHRA and CDR2 YSYEKL. The junction had 9 bases not matched to a gene; V was cut back by 1 base and J by 1 base. This CDR3 is 18 amino acids long. The DNA for the CDR3 is TGCGCCAGCAGCCAAGCGGGGGGACAGGGGAAGTGGAACACTGAAGCTTTCTTT. The encoded protein is CASSQAGGQGKWNTEAFF.

This chain connects TRBV4-1 to TRBJ2-4; D might be TRBD1 (5 bases). V was clipped by 0 bases and J by 7 bases, with 13 bases between them. Germline assignment: CDR1 MGHRA and CDR2 YSYEKL. The CDR3 length is 15 residues. In nucleotides, the CDR3 is TGCGCCAGCAGCCAAGATGTCCAGACAGATAACATTCAGTACTTC. Translating gives CASSQDVQTDNIQYF.

The chain recombines TRBV10-3 with TRBJ2-3, with D perhaps matching TRBD1 or TRBD2 (5 bases each). V lost 8 bases to trimming and J lost 2 bases, with 14 bases between them. The CDR3 is 14 amino acids. Germline-derived CDR1 and CDR2 are ENHRY and SYGVKD. As DNA, the CDR3 is TGTGCCATCGGAGGCCAGGGTTTCACAGATACGCAGTATTTT. Translation: CAIGGQGFTDTQYF.

As regards this clone: Other DNA sequences in the sample encode the same CDR3. The rearrangement links TRBV9 to TRBJ2-2, with D perhaps TRBD2 (5 bases). This CDR3 comprises 13 residues. CDR1 and CDR2 from the germline V gene are SGDLS and YYNGEE. Trimming removed 0 bases from V and 8 bases from J, with 8 bases in between. The CDR3 DNA is TGTGCCAGCAGCGTAGTTGGAGGAGGGGAGCTGTTTTTT. Translated: CASSVVGGGELFF.

Concerning this clone itself: This specimen includes other DNA sequences encoding the same CDR3. The chain uses TRBV5-6 and TRBJ2-7; possible D gene TRBD1, 8 bases. The CDR3 sequence is 14 residues long. The germline V gene has CDR1 SGHDT and CDR2 YYEEEE. V lost 2 bases and J lost 5, with 14 bases in between. This CDR3 reads CASSFGQGGHEQYF. In DNA form, the CDR3 reads TGTGCCAGCAGCTTCGGACAGGGAGGGCACGAGCAGTACTTC.

This clone came up once. The genes are TRBV11-2 and TRBJ2-5; weak D call: TRBD2 (5 bases). With 1 base removed from V and 2 bases from J, the gap between germline ends came to 11 bases. The CDR3 consists of 15 residues. In germline, CDR1 is SGHAT, CDR2 FQNNGV. CDR3 residues: CASSLAGTLQETQYF. CDR3 DNA: TGTGCCAGCAGCTTAGCGGGAACTTTACAAGAGACCCAGTACTTC.

The chain uses TRBV10-2 and TRBJ2-1, with D tentatively TRBD1 or TRBD2 (5 bases each). Germline V lookup: CDR1 WSHSY, CDR2 SAAADI. V gave up 7 bases and J gave up 0 bases, with 16 bases separating them. This CDR3 has 16 amino acids. CDR3 protein: CASKVEGTYSYNEQFF. CDR3 in DNA: TGCGCCAGCAAGGTTGAAGGGACCTACTCCTACAATGAGCAGTTCTTC.

This clone is a singleton in its sample. The chain recombines TRBV29-1 with TRBJ1-2, with a possible D match to TRBD1 (6 bases). The ends were cut back, 1 base at V and 4 bases at J, with 22 bases in the middle. Per germline, CDR1 SQVTM and CDR2 ANQGSEA. The CDR3 has 17 amino acids. CDR3 in DNA: TGCAGCGTTGAAGGTCGGATCGAAGGGACACTAAGCTATGGCTACACCTTC. Residues: CSVEGRIEGTLSYGYTF.

The chain has TRBV19 and TRBJ1-1; perhaps TRBD1 as D (6 bases). Looked up from germline, CDR1 is LNHDA and CDR2 is SQIVND (reference sequence). V dropped 4 bases and J dropped 6 bases, with 15 bases sitting between them. The CDR3 has 14 residues. CDR3 amino acids: CASSTGTMRAEAFF. The CDR3 DNA is TGTGCCAGTAGTACCGGGACAATGAGAGCTGAAGCTTTCTTT. The full variable domain, in which reference TRBV19 and TRBJ1-1 provide the parts outside the CDR3, is DGGITQSPKYLFRKEGQNVTLSCEQNLNHDAMYWYRQDPGQGLRLIYYSQIVNDFQKGDIAEGYSVSREKKESFPLTVTSAQKNPTAFYLCASSTGTMRAEAFFGQGTRLTVV.

This clone was detected only once. This sequence joins TRBV28 and TRBJ1-2, with 10 nucleotides matching TRBD1. Germline assignment: CDR1 MDHEN and CDR2 SYDVKM. The CDR3 totals 17 residues. V was clipped by 4 bases and J by 2 bases; unmatched bases: 10. DNA for the CDR3: TGTGCCAGCAGTTCCAAACTTGGACAGGGGGGGAACTATGGCTACACCTTC. Its protein is CASSSKLGQGGNYGYTF.

V usage is TRBV28 and J usage is TRBJ2-7; TRBD1 is a possible D gene (5 bases). Germline V gene lookup returns CDR1 MDHEN and CDR2 SYDVKM. V dropped 2 bases and J dropped 1 base, with 12 bases sitting between them. This CDR3 comprises 15 residues. Here the CDR3 DNA reads TGTGCCAGCAGTTTAGGAAAGGGGATATCCTACGAGCAGTACTTC. Protein product: CASSLGKGISYEQYF.

The chain uses TRBV19 and TRBJ2-1, with 10 bases fitting TRBD2. Germline CDR1 and CDR2: LNHDA and SQIVND (reference sequence). Losses at the gene ends were 1 base for V and 5 bases for J; bases not matched to a gene: 5. The CDR3 sequence is 16 residues long. CDR3 coding DNA: TGTGCCAGTAGTATAGTTGGTAGCGGGGGGAACAATGAGCAGTTCTTC. Translated, it gives CASSIVGSGGNNEQFF.

The chain employs TRBV7-2 and TRBJ1-1, with TRBD1 matching over 10 bases. The CDR3 covers 17 residues. Per germline, CDR1 SGHTA and CDR2 FQGNSA. Trimming at V came to 5 bases and at J to 0 bases, leaving 9 bases not matched to a gene. CDR3 nucleotide sequence: TGTGCCAGCAGCCTACTGGGGACAGGGGAAATGAACACTGAAGCTTTCTTT. It translates to CASSLLGTGEMNTEAFF. Full variable domain (missing parts from reference TRBV7-2 and TRBJ1-1): GAGVSQSPSNKVTEKGKDVELRCDPISGHTALYWYRQSLGQGLEFLIYFQGNSAPDKSGLPSDRFSAERTGGSVSTLTIQRTQQEDSAVYLCASSLLGTGEMNTEAFFGQGTRLTVV.

The rearrangement joins TRBV7-9 to TRBJ2-2, with TRBD2 identical over 8 bases. There are 16 residues in the CDR3. Germline V lookup: CDR1 SEHNR, CDR2 FQNEAQ (reference sequence). Unmatched junction bases numbered 2, after V lost 0 bases and J lost 2 bases. The DNA of the CDR3 is TGTGCCAGCAGCTTAGCTAGCGGGATTAACACCGGGGAGCTGTTTTTT. Translated, it gives CASSLASGINTGELFF.

This rearrangement joins TRBV4-1 to TRBJ2-7; TRBD2 matches at 8 bases. The trim removed 4 bases at V and 4 bases at J, leaving 9 bases unmatched. The germline CDR1 and CDR2 sequences are MGHRA and YSYEKL. The CDR3 is 15 amino acids. CDR3 sequence (DNA): TGCGCCAGCAGCCTGAATCCGGGAGGGCCTTACGAGCAGTACTTC. It codes for CASSLNPGGPYEQYF.

V gene TRBV7-2 combines with J gene TRBJ2-1; TRBD2 might be the D (6 bases). Between the trimmed V and J ends, which lost 1 base and 5 bases, there was a span of 15 bases. The CDR3 totals 16 residues. Germline V gene data show CDR1 as SGHTA and CDR2 as FQGNSA. The CDR3 protein is CASSLVAGTLDNEQFF. DNA for the CDR3: TGTGCCAGCAGCTTAGTCGCGGGAACGCTGGACAATGAGCAGTTCTTC.